The present T cell receptor (beta chain) was sequenced within a study of molecular identifiers for immune sequencing clone quantification. Findings of the study overall: Molecules of identical TCR sharing a barcode could underestimate highly expanded clone sizes.

TCRdb re-called the PCR reads with MiXCR, one entry per CDR3 protein. This sample has 300,000 to 350,000 distinct CDR3 sequences; over 20% occur once, and the top ten carry roughly 0.8%. The CDR3 consists of 14 residues. V was clipped by 2 bases and J by 1 base, with 11 bases between them. Germline lookup yields CDR1 SQVTM and CDR2 ANQGSEA. When naive CD8 T cells were sorted, they were gated as CD8+CD4-CCR7+CD45RA+. Regarding this clonotype: Its antigen is currently unknown.

V gene TRBV29-1 combines with J gene TRBJ2-5, with D possibly matching TRBD1 (5 bases). The TCR originated in a human donor in good health. Some libraries in this study had Jurkat cell RNA spiked in. Sequencing was done on a sample of naive CD8+ T cells from blood, with Jurkat cell RNA spiked in. Subset denoted: FACS-sorted CD8+CD4-CCR7+CD45RA+ naive T cells. The CDR3 sequence is CSVEYTGRQETQYF. The CDR3 DNA reads as TGCAGCGTTGAATATACAGGCCGCCAAGAGACCCAGTACTTC.